What follows describes a single T cell receptor beta chain. What antigen it recognizes has not been identified. Base qualities were left out, and no much larger clone turns up one base away. This entry comes from a study of beta chain features in type 1 diabetes (dated by TCRdb to the late 2010s). At the level of the whole study: No differences in mean age, gender distribution, total cell number or subset yield were found between patients and healthy donors. A total of just under 110,000,000 sorted cells were examined across all samples, and RNA yield correlated strongly with the number of cells per subset. In the study, recently diagnosed type 1 diabetes patients and matched healthy donors were compared on the TCRB repertoires of their sorted circulating CD4+ T cell subsets. Regulatory and stem cell-like memory subsets were isolated from only 8 patients and about eight healthy donors, whereas naive and central memory subsets came from all 28 donors.

The High Capacity cDNA Reverse Transcription Kit was used to reverse transcribe all of the isolated RNA, meaning that expressed TCRB transcripts were what got sequenced. Deep immunoSEQ sequencing was performed on naive, central memory and regulatory T cell samples, with an average of roughly 3.6 million total reads per sample. Sorted cells were lysed in RLT buffer and RNA was extracted with DNase-treated RNeasy Micro or Mini kits, depending on cell number. Each cell subset was processed separately to prevent cross-contamination, with patient and healthy donor samples processed together. Using the immunoSEQ multiplex PCR, TCRB sequences were amplified from cDNA into 87-bp fragments spanning the CDR3 region. Sequencing of the amplicons was performed on the Illumina HiSeq platform. For the original study's pipeline: Synthetic template baselines were used to correct PCR bias computationally, reads within Hamming distance 2 were collapsed together, and singletons that could not be merged were discarded. Reads were aligned to IMGT to assign V, D and J genes, CDR3 length, and insertions or deletions at six rearrangement sites. Within each subset, clonotype counts were normalized to sorted cell number, after which true diversity and Gini coefficients were computed with the tcR R package. Repertoire sharing was quantified using the overlap coefficient calculated on TCRB nucleotide sequences. Out-of-frame TCRB sequences from naive cells were analyzed to stand in for the pre-selection repertoire. TCRdb carries this immuneACCESS record with in-frame sequences only. Its versions omit some clonotypes, under half of them owing to an unresolved V gene in the studies checked, with the rest unexplained. D and trimming were read from the DNA, whereas the V and J calls and clone size are those reported in that table. Present in this sample are 200,000 to 300,000 clones, about 71% of which were seen just once. Around 0.05% of the sample goes to the ten largest clones.

Each donor gave one peripheral blood draw, roughly 110 mL on average, collected into heparinised tubes. A BD FACSAria II and a panel including CD45RO, CCR7, CD25, CD127, CD95 and CD27 were used to sort naive, central memory, regulatory and stem cell-like memory CD4+ T cells. All sorted populations exceeded 95% purity. PBMCs were isolated right away by Lymphoprep density gradient centrifugation and were stained directly, without culture. So that batch effects would be minimized, each experiment stained and sorted samples in pairs, pairing one healthy donor with one patient. Summary of the overall study and its limitations: Sequencing cDNA rather than genomic DNA could over-represent highly expressing activated cells, although activation and CD3 levels did not differ between groups. Type 1 diabetes patients showed a moderate but significant shortening of TCRB CDR3 length in all four CD4+ subsets. Naive, central memory and regulatory TCRB repertoires appeared to be more similar among patients than among healthy donors. Shorter templates might have been favored by PCR, but patient and control samples were amplified and corrected together, so both groups would have been affected equally by any skew. At VDJ recombination sites, type 1 diabetes patients had fewer insertions and more deleted nucleotides, which implies abnormalities in thymic rearrangement. HLA sub-analyses involved small numbers of individuals, so any influence of HLA type on TCRB rearrangement remained unresolved.

The germline V gene encodes CDR1 SGHDN and CDR2 FVKESK. From the cysteine through the phenylalanine, the CDR3 covers 12 amino acids. The CDR3 DNA has 36 bases and is translated from base 1. Between the V and J ends, shortened by 1 base and 10 bases respectively, the junction contains 8 bases. This clonotype was obtained from a man younger than 45 in good health. The sequence joins TRBV14 to TRBJ2-1, with no confidently assigned D gene. Specimen: naive CD4+ T cells from blood. Reading the label with the study, this specimen's cell subset or site is: true naive CD4+ T cells. The nucleotides are TGTGCCAGCAGCCAAGCTTTTCGGGAGCAGTTCTTC. Its product reads: CASSQAFREQFF.